One and the same sample provided the 14 T cell receptor beta chains below, sequenced in a study of shared T cell receptors in the human thymus. Generated by immunoSEQ multiplex PCR, the TCRdb table keeps only in-frame clones and is missing some. The sample lists about 380,000 clones; about 95% were seen once. Sequenced input: thymocytes. These receptor sequences come from a human donor.

The sample holds one count of this clone. The chain uses TRBV19 and TRBJ2-7, with 10 bases aligning to TRBD2. V lost 4 bases to trimming and J lost 3 bases; unmatched junction nucleotides: 3. The CDR3 totals 14 residues. Germline V gives CDR1 LNHDA, CDR2 SQIVND (reference sequence). The CDR3 here is CASSTWTSGYEQYF. CDR3 sequence (DNA): TGTGCCAGTAGTACTTGGACTAGCGGCTACGAGCAGTACTTC.

The chain couples TRBV7-2 to TRBJ1-2; 7 nucleotides line up with TRBD1. This CDR3 contains 16 residues. Trimming at V came to 4 bases and at J to 5 bases, leaving 13 bases not matched to a gene. Germline CDR1 SGHTA, CDR2 FQGNSA. The CDR3 nucleotides are TGTGCCAGCAGCTCCCAACCCCGACAGGGTTTGTATGGCTACACCTTC. Amino acid sequence: CASSSQPRQGLYGYTF.

In regard to this clone: Mismatch with germline at one junction end may stem from a read error. V is TRBV4-1 and J is TRBJ1-2; D unresolved. CDR3 size: 15 residues. CDR1 is MGHRA, CDR2 YSYEKL, per germline. For the CDR3, the DNA is TGCGCCAGCACCCAACCGGGCCCATCCTTCTATGGCTACACCTTC. Residues: CASTQPGPSFYGYTF.

The V and J genes are TRBV23-1 and TRBJ2-7; no clear D gene. TRBV23-1 is noted as an ORF with a role that remains uncertain. Trimming took 0 bases from V and 1 from J, leaving 7 bases between them. CDR3 length: 14 amino acids. CDR3 in amino acids: CASSQSVRSYEQYF. The DNA of the CDR3 is TGCGCCAGCAGTCAATCAGTCAGATCCTACGAGCAGTACTTC.

This chain joins TRBV5-4 and TRBJ2-5; 7 bases agree with TRBD2. CDR3 length equals 17 residues. Germline loops: CDR1 SGHNT, CDR2 YYREEE (reference sequence). V shed 4 bases, J shed 1 base, and the junction held 13 bases outside the gene matches. CDR3 DNA: TGTGCCAGCAGCCCGGGGGTCACTAGCGCAATCCAAGAGACCCAGTACTTC. Amino acid sequence: CASSPGVTSAIQETQYF.

This clone appeared once. J is TRBJ2-7 and V is TRBV6-5; 10 positions match TRBD2. This CDR3 has 15 amino acids. Germline CDR1 and CDR2: MNHEY and SVGAGI. Trimming at V came to 7 bases and at J to 6 bases, leaving 12 bases not matched to a gene. Here the CDR3 reads CASIWASGSSREQYF. The CDR3 region has the DNA TGTGCCAGCATCTGGGCTAGCGGGAGTTCCCGCGAGCAGTACTTC.

The chain employs TRBV4-1 and TRBJ2-1; 7 bases agree with TRBD2. Germline V gene lookup returns CDR1 MGHRA and CDR2 YSYEKL. Losses at the gene ends were 4 bases for V and 9 bases for J; bases not matched to a gene: 6. CDR3 length: 13 amino acids. The CDR3: CASSPRLAIEQFF. The CDR3 DNA reads as TGCGCCAGCAGCCCTAGACTAGCCATTGAGCAGTTCTTC.

The gene calls are TRBV6-5 and TRBJ2-7, with 7 positions matching TRBD1. The CDR3 spans 15 residues. V shed 6 bases, J shed 0 bases, and the junction held 8 bases outside the gene matches. CDR1 is MNHEY, CDR2 SVGAGI, per germline. The CDR3: CASRSDRELSYEQYF. CDR3 coding DNA: TGTGCCAGCAGATCCGACAGGGAGCTCTCCTACGAGCAGTACTTC.

This chain links TRBV27 with TRBJ2-7; TRBD2 is a possible D gene (6 bases). This CDR3 comprises 15 residues. With 2 bases removed from V and 0 bases from J, the gap between germline ends came to 11 bases. Germline values: CDR1 MNHEY, CDR2 SMNVEV (reference sequence). CDR3 sequence: CASSLPGLSSYEQYF. The CDR3 nucleotides read TGTGCCAGCAGTTTACCGGGACTCAGCTCCTACGAGCAGTACTTC.

The CDR3: CAISVSSWYEQYF. DNA for the CDR3: TGTGCCATCAGTGTTAGCAGTTGGTACGAGCAGTACTTC. This chain joins TRBV10-3 and TRBJ2-7, with D hard to call. Deletions cut 4 bases from V and 4 bases from J, with 11 bases between. CDR3 size: 13 residues. The V gene's germline CDR1 is ENHRY and CDR2 SYGVKD.

The J gene is TRBJ2-1, the V gene TRBV5-6; 7 bases match TRBD2. Germline CDR1 reads SGHDT; CDR2 reads YYEEEE. With V trimmed by 1 base and J by 8 bases, 9 bases remained unmatched. There are 15 residues in the CDR3. The CDR3 region is CASSLCGRALHEQFF. The CDR3 nucleotides read TGTGCCAGCAGCTTGTGTGGGAGGGCCCTCCATGAGCAGTTCTTC. Full variable domain (remainder filled in from reference TRBV5-6 and TRBJ2-1): DAGVTQSPTHLIKTRGQQVTLRCSPKSGHDTVSWYQQALGQGPQFIFQYYEEEERQRGNFPDRFSGHQFPNYSSELNVNALLLGDSALYLCASSLCGRALHEQFFGPGTRLTVL.

This rearrangement joins TRBV2 to TRBJ1-5; D is uncertain. From germline, CDR1 is SNHLY and CDR2 FYNNEI. Trimming removed 6 bases from V and 4 bases from J, with 19 bases in between. This CDR3 has 16 amino acids. CDR3 sequence: CASRDRVPRRNQPQHF. CDR3 sequence (DNA): TGTGCCAGCAGGGATCGGGTTCCCAGACGGAATCAGCCCCAGCATTTT.

The V call is TRBV1, the J call TRBJ1-2; the D call in the table, TRBD1, was not verified against the DNA. TRBV1 has pseudogene status. This CDR3 has 16 amino acids. The CDR3 DNA reads TGCACCAGCAGCCAAGATAAGGTTTACAGGGGCTTTGGCTACACCTTC. Its protein is CTSSQDKVYRGFGYTF.

J is TRBJ2-7 and V is TRBV11-2, with D perhaps matching TRBD1 or TRBD2 (5 bases each). Trimming took off 4 bases at V and 3 bases at J, with 10 bases between the two ends. CDR1 and CDR2 from the germline V gene are SGHAT and FQNNGV. The length of the CDR3 is 13 residues. The CDR3 spells CASSSGAFYEQYF. CDR3 nucleotides: TGTGCCAGCAGCTCCGGGGCCTTCTACGAGCAGTACTTC.